This TCR beta chain was observed in a study of OX40 agonist ivuxolimab in advanced cancers. Looking at the study overall: Patients received ivuxolimab, an agonistic anti-OX40 (CD134) antibody. Study-wide results and caveats: Low clonal expansion, among the lowest seen, marked partial responders at 0.1-3.0 mg/kg.

This CDR3 spans 11 amino acids. V shed 4 bases and J shed 8 bases, with 11 bases lying between them. Germline loops: CDR1 SQVTM, CDR2 ANQGSEA. Method: immunoSEQ multiplex PCR; TCRdb's copy keeps in-frame clones and lacks some. The data show roughly 74,000 clones, over 85% seen once. A word on this clone: Its antigen remains unknown.

This clonotype originated in an adult with an advanced solid tumor such as melanoma, head and neck, liver or kidney cancer. This chain uses TRBV29-1 with TRBJ1-1; a weak D match, TRBD1 (5 bases). The sequences come from CD4+ or CD8+ T cells sorted from blood, collected in a trial of the OX40 agonist ivuxolimab. In DNA form, the CDR3 reads TGCAGCGTTGCAGGGTACCCCGAAGCTTTCTTT. Translated, it gives CSVAGYPEAFF.